This TCR beta chain emerged from a study of a mutant IDH1 vaccine in newly diagnosed glioma. Overall study context: V12 took place at week 35, and V13 at week 47.

This clone was counted only a few times. Its specificity is unknown. Other nucleotide sequences in the sample specify the same CDR3. Time point of the sample: week 47, end of study. The study gave 300 ug of mutant IDH1 20-mer peptide per vaccine dose, with topical imiquimod. The J segment lost 3 bases and the V segment lost 3 bases, leaving 2 bases of the junction unmatched. The CDR3 runs to 13 residues. Germline CDR1 is SGHKS and CDR2 is YYEKEE (reference sequence). Study findings and constraints: More than 80% of patients showed vaccine-induced immune responses across multiple MHC alleles. With respect to changes in top peripheral T cell clonotypes, pseudoprogression seemed unrelated.

The protocol was immunoSEQ multiplex PCR, while the TCRdb copy is restricted to in-frame clones and leaves out a portion. The profile shows approximately 52,000 clones, roughly 72% of them singletons. Sequences were derived from PBMCs, sampled from a glioma patient whose treatment included an IDH1 peptide vaccine. The rearrangement joins TRBV5-5 to TRBJ2-7; 8 nucleotides agree with TRBD2. The origin of this receptor is a woman in her thirties or forties with glioma. Some clones in this sample may be carry-over from other donors' samples. CDR3 residues: CASSSGTSYEQYF. Written as DNA, the CDR3 is TGTGCCAGCAGCTCCGGGACTAGCTACGAGCAGTACTTC.